This T cell receptor (beta chain) comes out of a study of cytomegalovirus exposure and HLA in healthy donors. Every donor was a healthy person donating bone marrow. This clone was detected a few times. Its matching antigen is unknown. V lost 4 bases, J lost 6 bases, and 0 bases stayed unmatched. The CDR3 is made up of 12 amino acids. The germline V gene encodes CDR1 MDHEN and CDR2 SYDVKM. Overall study results and limits: The only immune exposure information that was available was CMV serostatus. Some highly shared sequence variants likely arose as a pipeline artifact.

A multiplex PCR was run with 60 Vbeta primers and 13 Jbeta primers. Some clones are missing from TCRdb's copy, which holds only in-frame ones; the method was immunoSEQ multiplex PCR. The data show roughly 130,000 clones, roughly 80% seen once. The chain has TRBV28 and TRBJ2-1; 7 bases are a match to TRBD1. Sequencing was carried out using PBMCs. The receptor was derived from a man between 25 and 39 years old in good health and CMV-seronegative. DNA for the CDR3: TGTGCCAGCAGTTACAGGGGCAATGAGCAGTTCTTC. This codes for CASSYRGNEQFF.